The clone carrying this TCR beta chain occurred many times. The antigen is unknown. These data are taken from a study of Graves' ophthalmopathy and Graves' hyperthyroidism. Study-level findings and limits: Most clonotypes expanded in thyroid above 0.001 frequency were present in blood too.

Orbital computed tomography, together with clinical symptoms, serum thyroxine, TRAb and thyroid ultrasound, was used for diagnosis. RNA served as the template for amplifying TCR beta CDR3 regions. The workflow started with a first-round RT-PCR run with HTBI primers and then moved on to a second-round multiplex PCR. One entry per CDR3 protein results from TCRdb running MiXCR on the multiplex PCR reads. The sample yields 600,000 to 650,000 distinct CDR3 sequences, 20% to 25% seen once. Germline-derived CDR1 and CDR2 are SGHRS and YFSETQ. J was trimmed by 3 bases and V by 2 bases; bases with no gene match: 6. CDR3 size: 15 residues.

The chain recombines TRBV5-1 with TRBJ2-7, with 9 bases matching TRBD1. The sequence derives from a young woman with stable Graves' hyperthyroidism. Some clones in this sample may be carry-over from other donors' samples. The specimen was peripheral blood. The CDR3 bases are TGCGCCAGCAGCTTAGGGACAGGGCTTGGCTACGAGCAGTACTTC. Translation gives CASSLGTGLGYEQYF.